This T cell receptor beta chain stems from a study of monozygotic twins with inflammatory bowel disease. TCRdb processed the 5' RACE reads again and assigns one entry to each CDR3 protein, with no DNA. The sample has a few hundred thousand distinct CDR3 sequences, and its top ten clones hold 2% to 3%. The CDR3 has 16 residues. Germline V gene data show CDR1 as SGDLS and CDR2 as YYNGEE. The specimen sequenced was blood. The receptor was derived from a human donor with ulcerative colitis or Crohn's disease, or a healthy co-twin of an affected twin (not recorded which). The V gene is TRBV9, the J gene TRBJ2-3; TCRdb names TRBD2, which stays unverified in the absence of DNA. CDR3 residues: CASGTSGRVSTDTQYF.